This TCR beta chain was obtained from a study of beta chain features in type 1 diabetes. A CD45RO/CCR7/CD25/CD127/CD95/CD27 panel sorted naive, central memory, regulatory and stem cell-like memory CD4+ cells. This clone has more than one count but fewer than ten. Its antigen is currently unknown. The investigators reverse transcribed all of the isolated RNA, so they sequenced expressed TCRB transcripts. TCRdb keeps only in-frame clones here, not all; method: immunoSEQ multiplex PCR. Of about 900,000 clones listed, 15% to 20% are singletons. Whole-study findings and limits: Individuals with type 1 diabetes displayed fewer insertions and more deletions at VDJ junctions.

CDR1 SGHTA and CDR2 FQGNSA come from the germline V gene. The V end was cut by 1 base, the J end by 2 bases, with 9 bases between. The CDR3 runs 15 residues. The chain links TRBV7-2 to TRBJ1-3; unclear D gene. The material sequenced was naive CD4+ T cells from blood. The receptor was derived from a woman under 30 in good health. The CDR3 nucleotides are TGTGCCAGCAGCTTAGTATCAGAGCCTGGAAACACCATATATTTT. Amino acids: CASSLVSEPGNTIYF.